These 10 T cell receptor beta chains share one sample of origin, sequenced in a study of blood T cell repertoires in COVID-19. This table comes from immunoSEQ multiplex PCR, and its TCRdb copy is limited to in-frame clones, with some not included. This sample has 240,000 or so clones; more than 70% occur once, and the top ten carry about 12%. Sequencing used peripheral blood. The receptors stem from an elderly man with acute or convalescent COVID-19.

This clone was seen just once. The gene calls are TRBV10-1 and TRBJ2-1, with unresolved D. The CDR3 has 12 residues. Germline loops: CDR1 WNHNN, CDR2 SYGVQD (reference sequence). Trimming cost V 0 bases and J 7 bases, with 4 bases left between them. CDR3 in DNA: TGCGCCAGCAGTGAGTCGAGGAATGAGCAGTTCTTC. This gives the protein CASSESRNEQFF.

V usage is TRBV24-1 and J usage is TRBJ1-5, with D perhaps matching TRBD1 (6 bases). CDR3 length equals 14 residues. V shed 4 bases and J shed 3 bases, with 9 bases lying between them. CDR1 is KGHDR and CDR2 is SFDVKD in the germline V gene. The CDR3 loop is CATSEAGDNQPQHF. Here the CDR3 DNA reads TGTGCCACCAGTGAAGCAGGGGACAATCAGCCCCAGCATTTT.

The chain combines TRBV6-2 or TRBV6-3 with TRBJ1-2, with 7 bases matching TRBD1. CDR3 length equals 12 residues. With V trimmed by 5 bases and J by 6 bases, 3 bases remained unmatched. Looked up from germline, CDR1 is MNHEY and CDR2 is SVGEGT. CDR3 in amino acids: CASSQGTDGYTF. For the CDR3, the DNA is TGTGCCAGCAGTCAGGGGACAGATGGCTACACCTTC.

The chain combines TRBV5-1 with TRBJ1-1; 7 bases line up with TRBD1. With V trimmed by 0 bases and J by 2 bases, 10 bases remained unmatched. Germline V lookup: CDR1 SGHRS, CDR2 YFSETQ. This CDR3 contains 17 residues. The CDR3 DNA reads TGCGCCAGCAGCTTGGGGGCTACAGGGGTTCTCAACACTGAAGCTTTCTTT. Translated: CASSLGATGVLNTEAFF.

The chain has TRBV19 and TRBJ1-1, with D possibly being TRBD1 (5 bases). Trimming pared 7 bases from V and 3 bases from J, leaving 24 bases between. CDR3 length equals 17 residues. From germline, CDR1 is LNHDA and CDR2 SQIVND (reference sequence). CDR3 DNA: TGTGCCAGTAATTCCCCCCAGGGTCGATTTGTCGACACTGAAGCTTTCTTT. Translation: CASNSPQGRFVDTEAFF.

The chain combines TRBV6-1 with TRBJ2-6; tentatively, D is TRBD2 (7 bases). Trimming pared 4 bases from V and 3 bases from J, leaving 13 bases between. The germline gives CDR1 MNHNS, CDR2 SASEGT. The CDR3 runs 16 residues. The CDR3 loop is CASSGRGLGGANVLTF. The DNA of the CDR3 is TGTGCCAGCAGTGGGCGGGGGCTAGGTGGGGCCAACGTCCTGACTTTC.

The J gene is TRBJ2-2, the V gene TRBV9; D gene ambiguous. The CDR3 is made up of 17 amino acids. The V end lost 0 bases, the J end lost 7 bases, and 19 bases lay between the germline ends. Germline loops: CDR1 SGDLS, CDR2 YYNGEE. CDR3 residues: CASSVVEQILGGGELFF. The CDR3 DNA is TGTGCCAGCAGCGTAGTTGAGCAAATCCTCGGCGGCGGGGAGCTGTTTTTT.

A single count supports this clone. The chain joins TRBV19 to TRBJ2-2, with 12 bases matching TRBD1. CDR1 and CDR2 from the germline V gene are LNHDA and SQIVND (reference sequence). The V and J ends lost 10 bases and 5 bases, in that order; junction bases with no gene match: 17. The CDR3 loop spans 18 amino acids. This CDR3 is CATPGHEGQGAGTGELFF. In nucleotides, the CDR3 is TGTGCCACTCCGGGCCATGAGGGACAGGGGGCCGGTACCGGGGAGCTGTTTTTT.

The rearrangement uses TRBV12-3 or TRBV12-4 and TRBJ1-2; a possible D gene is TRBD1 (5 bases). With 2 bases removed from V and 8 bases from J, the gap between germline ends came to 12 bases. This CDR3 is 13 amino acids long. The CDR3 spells CASSLTGRGGYTF. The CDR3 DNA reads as TGTGCCAGCAGTTTAACGGGTAGGGGAGGCTACACCTTC.

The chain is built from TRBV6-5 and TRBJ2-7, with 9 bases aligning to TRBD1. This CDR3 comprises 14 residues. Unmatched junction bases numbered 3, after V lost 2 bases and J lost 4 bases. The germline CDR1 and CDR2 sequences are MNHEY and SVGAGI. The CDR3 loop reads CASSYRDRVYEQYF. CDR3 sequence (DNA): TGTGCCAGCAGTTACCGGGACAGGGTGTACGAGCAGTACTTC.